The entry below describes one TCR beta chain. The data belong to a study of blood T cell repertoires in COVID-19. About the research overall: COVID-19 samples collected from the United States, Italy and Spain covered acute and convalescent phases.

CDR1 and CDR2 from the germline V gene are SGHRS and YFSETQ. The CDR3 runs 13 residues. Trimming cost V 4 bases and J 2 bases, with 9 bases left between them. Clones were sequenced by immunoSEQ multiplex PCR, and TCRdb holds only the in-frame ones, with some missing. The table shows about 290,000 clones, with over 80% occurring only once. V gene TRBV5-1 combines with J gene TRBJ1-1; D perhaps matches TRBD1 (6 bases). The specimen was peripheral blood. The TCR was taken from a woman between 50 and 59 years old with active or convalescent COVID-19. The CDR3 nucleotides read TGCGCCAGCAGCACAGGGATAAACACTGAAGCTTTCTTT. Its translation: CASSTGINTEAFF.